The clone carrying this T cell receptor (beta chain) was seen a few times. Its specificity is unknown. This sample was taken from a study of identical twins. The length of the CDR3 is 15 residues. The germline V gene has CDR1 SGHRS and CDR2 YFSETQ. V lost 2 bases to trimming and J lost 10 bases; unmatched junction nucleotides: 9. Template switching (which added a universal primer site) was used, and cDNA carried unique molecular identifiers. A single record per CDR3 protein comes from TCRdb applying MiXCR to the 5' RACE reads. The repertoire has approximately 410,000 distinct CDR3 sequences, about a fifth of them found once; the top ten carry roughly an eighth. Donors were all healthy Caucasians. Notes on the study in general: Conclusions rested on cross-sectional statistics rather than following the same donors.

The sequenced material came from naive T cells sorted from blood. This TCR came from a man in his fifties in good health. J is TRBJ1-1 and V is TRBV5-1; 12 bases agree with TRBD1. CDR3 DNA sequence: TGCGCCAGCAGCTTAGCCGGGACAGGGGGCCGCGTAGCTTTCTTT. Residues: CASSLAGTGGRVAFF.